Each of the 6 T cell receptor beta chains below was sequenced from the same sample in a study of early T cells in non-severe SARS-CoV-2 infection. TCRdb passed the 5' RACE reads through MiXCR, listing each CDR3 protein once. The sample lists about 64,000 distinct CDR3 sequences; 11% were seen once. The sequenced sample was whole blood, obtained at baseline. The receptors come from an adult who was a healthcare worker with PCR-confirmed SARS-CoV-2 infection or an uninfected control (not recorded which).

This clonotype appeared a few times. This sequence joins TRBV29-1 and TRBJ2-7, with 7 positions matching TRBD2. The CDR3 loop spans 15 amino acids. CDR1 is SQVTM and CDR2 is ANQGSEA in the germline V gene. V lost 6 bases, J lost 2 bases, and 13 bases stayed unmatched. CDR3 amino acids: CSVGGSPGRTYEQYF. The CDR3 bases are TGCAGCGTGGGAGGGAGCCCGGGACGGACCTACGAGCAGTACTTC.

V and J are TRBV19 and TRBJ2-2; no clear D. V lost 3 bases and J lost 5, with 7 bases in between. Germline values: CDR1 LNHDA, CDR2 SQIVND (reference sequence). This CDR3 has 13 residues. The CDR3 bases are TGTGCCAGTAGTATGAGGTGGACCGGGGAGCTGTTTTTT. Translation: CASSMRWTGELFF.

This clonotype has just a few counts. The chain recombines TRBV12-3 or TRBV12-4 with TRBJ2-7, with unresolved D. CDR3 length equals 12 residues. Trimming took 5 bases from V and 5 from J, leaving 10 bases between them. The CDR3 DNA is TGTGCCAGCAGTCCCTATCCTAACGAGCAGTACTTC. It translates to CASSPYPNEQYF.

This clonotype was counted a few times. The gene calls are TRBV6-4 and TRBJ1-2, with no clear D. The CDR3 totals 17 residues. CDR1 and CDR2 (germline): MRHNA, SNTAGT. V was trimmed by 7 bases and J by 8 bases, leaving 29 bases between them. The CDR3 sequence: CASTTRALAPDMDGYTF. The CDR3 nucleotides read TGTGCCAGCACTACCAGAGCACTTGCCCCAGATATGGACGGCTACACCTTC.

This chain links TRBV11-2 with TRBJ1-1; D uncertain. The CDR3 consists of 15 residues. V dropped 5 bases and J dropped 0 bases, with 13 bases sitting between them. Germline-derived CDR1 and CDR2 are SGHAT and FQNNGV. As DNA, the CDR3 is TGTGCCAGCAGCCCCAAGACCACGATGAACACTGAAGCTTTCTTT. Translating gives CASSPKTTMNTEAFF.

The chain is built from TRBV11-2 and TRBJ2-7; unclear D gene. The CDR3 sequence is 16 residues long. Germline-derived CDR1 and CDR2 are SGHAT and FQNNGV. V shed 3 bases and J shed 1 base, with 16 bases lying between them. The CDR3 DNA sequence: TGTGCCAGCAGCTTCCCCCCATCCCCGGGTTCCTACGAGCAGTACTTC. Translated, it gives CASSFPPSPGSYEQYF.